This T cell receptor (beta chain) is drawn from a study of T cells in localized non-small cell lung cancer. Study-level points and caveats: The greatest T cell clonality was found in uninvolved adjacent lung (higher than in tumor). With higher T cell density in blood came longer overall survival. In adjacent lung, a median approximately 60 of the top 100 tumor clones were found.

V was pared by 8 bases and J by 7 bases, with 6 bases of the junction left unmatched. Germline V gives CDR1 LNHDA, CDR2 SQIVND (reference sequence). This CDR3 is built from 14 residues. A remark on this clone: Antigen: not known.

Data came from immunoSEQ multiplex PCR; TCRdb stores just in-frame clones and leaves some out. Counted here are approximately 70,000 clones, around 85% occurring once; the ten biggest clones make up 20% to 25%. This receptor was obtained from a male donor at least 60 years old with stage III squamous cell lung carcinoma. This sequence joins TRBV19 and TRBJ1-6; 9 bases map to TRBD1. Sample: peripheral blood, taken before any cancer treatment. This CDR3 reads CASCPGQGNSPLHF. The CDR3 DNA is TGTGCCAGTTGCCCGGGACAGGGAAATTCACCCCTCCACTTT.